Shown below are 7 T cell receptor beta chains from a single sample sequenced in a study of blood T cell repertoires in COVID-19. Clones were read by immunoSEQ multiplex PCR, and TCRdb kept only the in-frame ones, dropping some. The sample holds over 250,000 clones, over 65% seen once. The sequenced sample was peripheral blood. These receptors were taken from an elderly woman with acute or convalescent COVID-19.

The chain recombines TRBV6-5 with TRBJ2-7, with D possibly TRBD1 on 6 matching bases. The CDR3 runs 15 residues. Trimming took off 2 bases at V and 3 bases at J, with 14 bases between the two ends. Germline V gives CDR1 MNHEY, CDR2 SVGAGI. The CDR3 here is CASSYASQGFYEQYF. As DNA, the CDR3 is TGTGCCAGCAGTTACGCCTCACAGGGATTCTACGAGCAGTACTTC.

The gene calls are TRBV20-1 and TRBJ2-1; D may be TRBD2 (5 bases). Germline V CDR1 and CDR2: DFQATT, SNEGSKA (reference sequence). This CDR3 is built from 11 residues. The V end was cut by 3 bases, the J end by 13 bases, with 13 bases between. The CDR3 DNA sequence: TGCAGTGCTAGGCCCTCCGGACTTCAGTTCTTC. This codes for CSARPSGLQFF.

This clone was counted a single time. This rearrangement joins TRBV28 to TRBJ1-6; 8 nucleotides align to TRBD1. CDR3 size: 14 residues. CDR1 is MDHEN, CDR2 SYDVKM, per germline. Losses at the gene ends were 4 bases for V and 10 bases for J; bases not matched to a gene: 6. The CDR3 sequence is CASSSGQGNSPLHF. CDR3 DNA: TGTGCCAGCAGTTCCGGACAGGGTAACTCACCCCTCCACTTT.

The J gene is TRBJ2-1, the V gene TRBV4-1; D is possibly TRBD1 (6 bases). The V and J ends lost 4 bases and 0 bases respectively, with 10 bases between them. Germline CDR1 is MGHRA and CDR2 is YSYEKL. The CDR3 runs 15 residues. CDR3 in amino acids: CASSLLTGSYNEQFF. CDR3 DNA sequence: TGCGCCAGCAGCCTTCTGACAGGCTCCTACAATGAGCAGTTCTTC.

J is TRBJ2-5 and V is TRBV5-1, with TRBD2 identical over 8 bases. V was pared by 2 bases and J by 2 bases, with 5 bases of the junction left unmatched. The CDR3 covers 15 residues. Germline values: CDR1 SGHRS, CDR2 YFSETQ. CDR3 residues: CASSFGGAGQETQYF. The DNA of the CDR3 is TGCGCCAGCAGCTTCGGGGGGGCTGGGCAAGAGACCCAGTACTTC.

The chain combines TRBV19 with TRBJ2-7, with 9 bases aligning to TRBD1. The CDR3 is made up of 15 amino acids. Germline V gene data show CDR1 as LNHDA and CDR2 as SQIVND (reference sequence). J gave up 5 bases and V 3 bases, and 8 bases lay outside the gene matches. The CDR3 DNA reads TGTGCCAGTAGTATCGGGGACAGGGCTTACGACGAGCAGTACTTC. It is translated as CASSIGDRAYDEQYF.

The chain is built from TRBV13 and TRBJ2-7; no definite D call. CDR3 length equals 15 residues. V was trimmed by 5 bases and J by 1 base, leaving 15 bases between them. Per germline, CDR1 PRHDT and CDR2 FYEKMQ (reference sequence). CDR3: CASSRADLPSYEQYF. The CDR3 DNA sequence: TGTGCCAGCAGCCGTGCCGACTTGCCTTCCTACGAGCAGTACTTC.